The T cell receptor (beta chain) described here comes from a study of control samples from healthy donors and cancer patients. Clones were read by immunoSEQ multiplex PCR, and TCRdb kept only the in-frame ones, dropping some. Counted here are about 98,000 clones, approximately 82% occurring once; the ten biggest clones make up roughly 2%. V was shortened by 8 bases and J by 1 base, with 11 bases between the two germline ends. The germline gives CDR1 MDHEN, CDR2 SYDVKM. This CDR3 contains 13 residues. The chain links TRBV28 to TRBJ1-2; D not certain. The TCR sequence derives from a man in his sixties in good health. What was sequenced was blood. The CDR3 DNA is TGTGCCAGCCTCTCGAGCTTTAACTATGGCTACACCTTC. Translated: CASLSSFNYGYTF.